What follows are 23 T cell receptor beta chains derived from one specimen sequenced in a study of CD8 T cells in Susac syndrome. RNA amounts of about 0.5 to 1 ug underwent reverse transcription with random hexamers. TCRdb called the immunoSEQ multiplex PCR reads again in MiXCR, with one record for every CDR3 protein. The sample consists of around 300,000 distinct CDR3 sequences, approximately 90% of them appearing once. The source material was CD4+ T cells from PBMCs. The receptors here all came from a human donor with multiple sclerosis.

The chain joins TRBV25-1 to TRBJ1-5, with D unresolved. The CDR3 totals 15 residues. The germline V and J ends were trimmed by 3 bases and 5 bases, with 14 bases remaining between them. Germline V gene lookup returns CDR1 MGHDK and CDR2 SYGVNS. The CDR3 here is CASSEDNGVDQPQHF. CDR3 nucleotides: TGTGCCAGCAGTGAGGATAACGGGGTAGATCAGCCCCAGCATTTT.

The gene calls are TRBV7-9 and TRBJ2-4; tentatively, D is TRBD2 (5 bases). This CDR3 is built from 14 residues. Trimming took off 2 bases at V and 6 bases at J, with 11 bases between the two ends. CDR1 is SEHNR and CDR2 is FQNEAQ in the germline V gene (reference sequence). Here the CDR3 reads CASSLMGSSNIQYF. DNA for the CDR3: TGTGCCAGCAGCTTAATGGGGAGCTCAAACATTCAGTACTTC.

V and J are TRBV3-1 and TRBJ2-1, with 13 bases that match TRBD2. The CDR3 is 18 amino acids. With V trimmed by 4 bases and J by 9 bases, 15 bases remained unmatched. Germline V lookup: CDR1 LGHDT, CDR2 YNNKEL (reference sequence). The CDR3 protein is CASSPGLAGVRGLVEQFF. The CDR3, as DNA: TGTGCCAGCAGCCCCGGACTAGCGGGAGTAAGAGGGCTTGTTGAGCAGTTCTTC.

The V gene is TRBV30, the J gene TRBJ1-6; no clear D. The V gene lost 0 bases and the J gene lost 7 bases, with 7 bases spanning the gap. This CDR3 is 13 amino acids long. The germline V gene has CDR1 GTSNPN and CDR2 SVGIG (reference sequence). The CDR3 DNA sequence: TGTGCCTGGAGTGTACGAGAGAATTCACCCCTCCACTTT. Its protein product is CAWSVRENSPLHF.

V usage is TRBV10-3 and J usage is TRBJ1-1, with D possibly TRBD1 on 5 matching bases. Between the trimmed V and J ends, which lost 4 bases and 1 base, there was a span of 13 bases. Germline CDR1 is ENHRY and CDR2 is SYGVKD. The CDR3 extends over 15 amino acids. CDR3 DNA sequence: TGTGCCATCAGTGGAGGAGGACACTCGAACACTGAAGCTTTCTTT. This translates into CAISGGGHSNTEAFF.

The chain links TRBV2 to TRBJ1-2, with 7 bases identical to TRBD1. The trim removed 2 bases at V and 6 bases at J, leaving 6 bases unmatched. This CDR3 has 14 amino acids. Germline assignment: CDR1 SNHLY and CDR2 FYNNEI. CDR3 residues: CASSESDRVNGYTF. In DNA form, the CDR3 reads TGTGCCAGCAGTGAAAGCGACAGGGTAAATGGCTACACCTTC.

The chain couples TRBV6-2 or TRBV6-3 to TRBJ2-3; no clear D gene. The CDR3 extends over 12 amino acids. CDR1 and CDR2 (germline): MNHEY, SVGEGT. Trimming took off 6 bases at V and 4 bases at J, with 8 bases between the two ends. Here the CDR3 reads CASRDRPDTQYF. CDR3 DNA sequence: TGTGCCAGCAGGGATCGACCAGATACGCAGTATTTT.

This chain connects TRBV7-9 to TRBJ2-1; 9 bases fit TRBD1. This CDR3 is 15 amino acids long. Losses at the gene ends were 6 bases for V and 9 bases for J; bases not matched to a gene: 12. Germline V gene data show CDR1 as SEHNR and CDR2 as FQNEAQ (reference sequence). CDR3 residues: CASSRQPGQGGEQFF. CDR3 DNA sequence: TGTGCCAGCAGTCGCCAGCCGGGACAGGGAGGTGAGCAGTTCTTC.

The chain has TRBV4-2 and TRBJ2-3; 7 bases line up with TRBD1. Trimming cost V 1 base and J 6 bases; bases outside gene matches: 4. Germline assignment: CDR1 LGHNA and CDR2 YNFKEQ. There are 14 residues in the CDR3. The CDR3 sequence: CASSQGDSRDTQYF. The CDR3 DNA is TGTGCCAGCAGCCAAGGGGACAGCAGGGATACGCAGTATTTT.

This chain connects TRBV7-2 to TRBJ1-2, with D possibly TRBD1 on 5 matching bases. V was pared by 0 bases and J by 4 bases, with 12 bases between. Germline assignment: CDR1 SGHTA and CDR2 FQGNSA. The CDR3 is made up of 15 amino acids. This CDR3 is CASSLAGGEPYGYTF. The DNA of the CDR3 is TGTGCCAGCAGCTTAGCGGGGGGAGAGCCCTATGGCTACACCTTC.

The rearrangement joins TRBV12-3 or TRBV12-4 to TRBJ1-2; D unclear. The CDR3 runs 14 residues. The ends were cut back, 3 bases at V and 4 bases at J, with 12 bases in the middle. CDR3: CASSFTLQSYGYTF. DNA for the CDR3: TGTGCCAGCAGTTTTACTTTACAGTCCTATGGCTACACCTTC.

The chain has TRBV2 and TRBJ1-5; a possible D gene is TRBD1 (6 bases). V lost 6 bases and J 11 bases, leaving 17 bases between the germline ends. Germline values: CDR1 SNHLY, CDR2 FYNNEI. CDR3 length: 13 amino acids. In DNA form, the CDR3 reads TGTGCCAGCAGCGTACCAGGACAGCTTACCCAGCATTTT. This encodes CASSVPGQLTQHF.

CDR3 coding DNA: TGTGCCAGCAGTTTTTTTTGGCGTGGTGGCTACACCTTC. Translated: CASSFFWRGGYTF. The V call is TRBV12-3 or TRBV12-4, the J call TRBJ1-2; D is unresolved. The CDR3 totals 13 residues. V lost 3 bases, J lost 7 bases, and 12 bases lay in between.

V is TRBV29-1 and J is TRBJ2-1; TRBD1 agrees at 7 bases. Germline CDR1 SQVTM, CDR2 ANQGSEA. The CDR3 totals 11 residues. Here the CDR3 reads CGHLTGSEQFF. CDR3 DNA sequence: TGCGGCCACCTGACAGGGAGTGAGCAGTTCTTC.

The rearrangement joins TRBV29-1 to TRBJ1-2, with D unresolved. Germline CDR1 is SQVTM and CDR2 is ANQGSEA. CDR3 size: 14 residues. Trimming cost V 4 bases and J 3 bases, with 15 bases left between them. The CDR3 nucleotides read TGCAGCGTTGGGTCGCAGAGCCAGGACTATGGCTACACCTTC. The encoded protein is CSVGSQSQDYGYTF.

This chain joins TRBV7-2 and TRBJ2-4; 8 bases are a match to TRBD1. The ends lost 1 base at V and 9 bases at J; junction bases unmatched: 8. There are 15 residues in the CDR3. Germline assignment: CDR1 SGHTA and CDR2 FQGNSA. CDR3 loop: CASSLGGTGGAIQYF. Written as DNA, the CDR3 is TGTGCCAGCAGCTTAGGAGGGACAGGCGGCGCCATTCAGTACTTC. Full variable domain (rest looked up from reference TRBV7-2 and TRBJ2-4): GAGVSQSPSNKVTEKGKDVELRCDPISGHTALYWYRQSLGQGLEFLIYFQGNSAPDKSGLPSDRFSAERTGGSVSTLTIQRTQQEDSAVYLCASSLGGTGGAIQYFGAGTRLSVL.

V and J are TRBV12-3 or TRBV12-4 and TRBJ2-5; D gene uncertain. This CDR3 region has 13 residues. Trimming shortened V by 1 base and J by 9 bases, and 12 bases separated the two germline ends. DNA of the CDR3: TGTGCCAGCAGTTTAGGCCAGCAGAGTTCCCAGTACTTC. It codes for CASSLGQQSSQYF.

V and J are TRBV30 and TRBJ1-4, with D perhaps matching TRBD1 (6 bases). Trimming pared 1 base from V and 4 bases from J, leaving 13 bases between. Germline V gene sequence: CDR1 GTSNPN, CDR2 SVGIG (reference sequence). CDR3 size: 15 residues. This CDR3 reads CAWSDGQSFNEKLFF. The CDR3 coding sequence is TGTGCCTGGAGTGACGGACAGTCATTTAATGAAAAACTGTTTTTT.

The chain couples TRBV5-1 to TRBJ2-7; TRBD1 matches at 8 bases. Trimming cost V 0 bases and J 3 bases; bases outside gene matches: 8. The length of the CDR3 is 16 residues. Germline V lookup: CDR1 SGHRS, CDR2 YFSETQ. DNA for the CDR3: TGCGCCAGCAGCTTGGGAGGGACGGACAGGGACTACGAGCAGTACTTC. Protein sequence: CASSLGGTDRDYEQYF.

With respect to this clonotype: Its ends do not fully match the called genes, so a read error is possible. The chain carries TRBV12-3 or TRBV12-4 and TRBJ2-1; the match to TRBD2 covers 10 bases. This CDR3 has 15 amino acids. The CDR3, as DNA: TGTGCCAGCATTTTAAATCTAGCGGGAGTAAGTGAGCAGTTCTTC. The encoded protein is CASILNLAGVSEQFF.

The chain recombines TRBV7-8 with TRBJ1-1; D not certain. Germline V CDR1 and CDR2: SGHVS, FQNEAQ. The CDR3 length is 15 residues. Deletions cut 2 bases from V and 1 base from J, with 11 bases between. CDR3 DNA sequence: TGTGCCAGCAGCTTAATGGGTCCCGGGAACACTGAAGCTTTCTTT. It encodes CASSLMGPGNTEAFF.

In this sample, this clonotype turned up once. V is TRBV30 and J is TRBJ2-3, with D tentatively TRBD1 or TRBD2 (5 bases each). Germline CDR1 and CDR2: GTSNPN and SVGIG (reference sequence). This CDR3 region has 14 residues. The V end was cut by 3 bases, the J end by 8 bases, with 18 bases between. CDR3 bases: TGTGCCTGGAGCGCCGAGGTGGCAGGGAGTACGCAGTATTTT. This gives the protein CAWSAEVAGSTQYF.

Points on this clonotype: Mismatch with germline at one junction end may stem from a read error. The V gene is TRBV27, the J gene TRBJ1-1, with D unresolved. The germline V gene has CDR1 MNHEY and CDR2 SMNVEV (reference sequence). The CDR3 totals 9 residues. CDR3 nucleotides: TGTGCCAGCAGGTTTCGGATCCCCTTT. Translation: CASRFRIPF.